This T cell receptor (beta chain) was captured in a study of T-cell reconstitution after alpha-beta-depleted transplantation in children. Germline CDR1 is KGHDR and CDR2 is SFDVKD. Trimming shortened V by 3 bases and J by 3 bases, and 2 bases separated the two germline ends. There are 12 residues in the CDR3. A library of TCRbeta sequences, prepared with unique molecular identifiers, was generated. From the PCR reads, TCRdb called clonotypes with MiXCR, one entry per CDR3 protein. Of a few hundred thousand distinct CDR3 sequences listed, approximately 13% are singletons. This clonotype was seen only a few times.

V and J are TRBV24-1 and TRBJ2-1; D unresolved. The sample here was PBMCs from the stem cell graft donor, taken from the stem cell graft. The TCR originated in a human donor who donated a stem cell graft to a child with combined immunodeficiency. The CDR3 protein is CATSDDYNEQFF. In DNA form, the CDR3 reads TGTGCCACCAGTGATGACTACAATGAGCAGTTCTTC.